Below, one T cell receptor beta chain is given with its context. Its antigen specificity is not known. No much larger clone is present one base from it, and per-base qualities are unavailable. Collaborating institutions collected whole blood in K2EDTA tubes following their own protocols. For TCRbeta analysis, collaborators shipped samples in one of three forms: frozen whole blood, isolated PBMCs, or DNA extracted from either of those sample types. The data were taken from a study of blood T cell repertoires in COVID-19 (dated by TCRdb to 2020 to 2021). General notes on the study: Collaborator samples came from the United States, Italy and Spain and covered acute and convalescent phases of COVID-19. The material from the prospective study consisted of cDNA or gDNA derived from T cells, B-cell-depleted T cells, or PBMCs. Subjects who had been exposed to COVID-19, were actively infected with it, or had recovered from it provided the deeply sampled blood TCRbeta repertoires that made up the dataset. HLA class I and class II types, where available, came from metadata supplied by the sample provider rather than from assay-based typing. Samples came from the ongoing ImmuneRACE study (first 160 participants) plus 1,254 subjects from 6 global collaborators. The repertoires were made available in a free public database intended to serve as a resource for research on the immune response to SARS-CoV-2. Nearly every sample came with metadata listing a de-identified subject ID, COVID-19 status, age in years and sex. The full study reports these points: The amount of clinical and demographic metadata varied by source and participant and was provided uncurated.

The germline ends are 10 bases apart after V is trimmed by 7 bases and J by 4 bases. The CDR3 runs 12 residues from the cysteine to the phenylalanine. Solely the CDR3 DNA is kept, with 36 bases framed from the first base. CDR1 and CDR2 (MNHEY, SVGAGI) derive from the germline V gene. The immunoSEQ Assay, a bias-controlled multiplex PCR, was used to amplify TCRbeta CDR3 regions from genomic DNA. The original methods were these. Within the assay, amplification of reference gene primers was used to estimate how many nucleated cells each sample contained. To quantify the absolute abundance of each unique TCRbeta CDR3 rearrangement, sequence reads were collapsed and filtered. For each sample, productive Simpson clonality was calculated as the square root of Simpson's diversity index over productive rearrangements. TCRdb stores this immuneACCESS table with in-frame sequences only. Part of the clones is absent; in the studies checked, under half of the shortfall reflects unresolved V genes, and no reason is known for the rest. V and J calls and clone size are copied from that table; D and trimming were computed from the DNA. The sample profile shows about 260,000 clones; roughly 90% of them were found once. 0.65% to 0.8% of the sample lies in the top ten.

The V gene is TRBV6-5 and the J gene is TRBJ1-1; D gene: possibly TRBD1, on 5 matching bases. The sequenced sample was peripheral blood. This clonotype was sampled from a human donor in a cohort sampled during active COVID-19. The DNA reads TGTGCCAGCATCCAAGGGGTCACTGAAGCTTTCTTT. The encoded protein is CASIQGVTEAFF.